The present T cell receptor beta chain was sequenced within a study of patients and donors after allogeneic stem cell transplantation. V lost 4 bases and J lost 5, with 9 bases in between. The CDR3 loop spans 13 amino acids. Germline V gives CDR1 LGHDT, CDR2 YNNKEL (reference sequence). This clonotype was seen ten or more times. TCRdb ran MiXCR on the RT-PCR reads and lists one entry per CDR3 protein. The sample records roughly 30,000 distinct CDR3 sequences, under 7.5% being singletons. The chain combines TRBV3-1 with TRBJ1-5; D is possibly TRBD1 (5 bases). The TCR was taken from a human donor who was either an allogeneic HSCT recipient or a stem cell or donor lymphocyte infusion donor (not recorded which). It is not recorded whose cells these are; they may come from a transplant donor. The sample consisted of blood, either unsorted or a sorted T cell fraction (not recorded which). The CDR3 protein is CASSLDIYQPQHF. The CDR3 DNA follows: TGTGCCAGCAGCCTGGACATTTATCAGCCCCAGCATTTT.